The next 12 T cell receptor beta chains were all read from a single sample in a study of blood T cell repertoires in COVID-19. This table comes from immunoSEQ multiplex PCR, and its TCRdb copy is limited to in-frame clones, with some not included. The sample lists roughly 60,000 clones, more than 85% occurring once. What was sequenced was peripheral blood. The receptors shown here come from a man in his fifties with active COVID-19.

The chain has TRBV18 and TRBJ1-5, with D maybe TRBD1 (6 bases). The CDR3 spans 16 residues. Trimming pared 3 bases from V and 1 base from J, leaving 13 bases between. Germline V CDR1 and CDR2: KGHSH, LQKENI. CDR3 protein: CASSPTGIGSNQPQHF. The DNA for the CDR3 is TGTGCCAGCTCACCCACAGGGATCGGAAGCAATCAGCCCCAGCATTTT.

The V gene is TRBV28, the J gene TRBJ2-2, with no clear D. Germline CDR1 is MDHEN and CDR2 is SYDVKM. V dropped 6 bases and J dropped 4 bases, with 9 bases sitting between them. The CDR3 loop spans 13 amino acids. The CDR3 is CASRRRFTGELFF. The CDR3 coding sequence is TGTGCCAGCAGGCGGCGGTTCACCGGGGAGCTGTTTTTT.

The chain has TRBV4-3 and TRBJ1-2, with D hard to call. CDR1 is LGHNA, CDR2 YSLEER, per germline. V was trimmed by 6 bases and J by 8 bases, leaving 16 bases between them. The CDR3 totals 13 residues. The CDR3 protein is CASSDRLFWGYTF. The CDR3 DNA reads as TGCGCCAGCAGTGACCGACTTTTTTGGGGCTACACCTTC.

This chain links TRBV9 with TRBJ2-3, with no clear D. The V gene lost 1 base and the J gene lost 5 bases, with 11 bases spanning the gap. The CDR3 extends over 14 amino acids. The germline V gene has CDR1 SGDLS and CDR2 YYNGEE. CDR3 bases: TGTGCCAGCAGCGTAAATCCCTCGGGAGATACGCAGTATTTT. This encodes CASSVNPSGDTQYF.

This rearrangement joins TRBV7-9 to TRBJ2-7; TRBD2 is a possible D gene (6 bases). The CDR3 totals 15 residues. The germline V gene has CDR1 SEHNR and CDR2 FQNEAQ (reference sequence). V was trimmed by 2 bases and J by 2 bases, leaving 13 bases between them. The CDR3 bases are TGTGCCAGCAGCTTATCCCTAGCGCCAACCTACGAGCAGTACTTC. It specifies CASSLSLAPTYEQYF.

This chain joins TRBV9 and TRBJ1-4; D possibly corresponds to TRBD1 (5 bases). V was clipped by 4 bases and J by 7 bases, with 17 bases between them. The germline V gene encodes CDR1 SGDLS and CDR2 YYNGEE. The CDR3 length is 15 residues. The CDR3 DNA sequence: TGTGCCAGCAGCCCGTCGGCTCAAAGGGGTGAAAAACTGTTTTTT. This codes for CASSPSAQRGEKLFF.

The chain recombines TRBV28 with TRBJ1-2; the match to TRBD1 covers 7 bases. Per germline, CDR1 MDHEN and CDR2 SYDVKM. The V segment lost 6 bases and the J segment 4 bases; nucleotides outside the gene matches: 5. The CDR3 runs 13 residues. The CDR3 DNA follows: TGTGCCAGCAGGCCAGGGGGGTCCTATGGCTACACCTTC. Translating it yields CASRPGGSYGYTF.

The chain has TRBV5-1 and TRBJ2-5; no reliable D call. This CDR3 spans 16 amino acids. The germline V gene has CDR1 SGHRS and CDR2 YFSETQ. Trimming took 7 bases from V and 1 from J, leaving 20 bases between them. The CDR3 loop is CASLPNSPRPQETQYF. As DNA, the CDR3 is TGCGCCAGCCTACCTAACTCTCCTAGGCCCCAAGAGACCCAGTACTTC.

The chain links TRBV5-5 to TRBJ2-1; maybe TRBD2 (6 bases). Germline V lookup: CDR1 SGHKS, CDR2 YYEKEE (reference sequence). Between the trimmed V and J ends, which lost 5 bases and 10 bases, there was a span of 19 bases. The CDR3 totals 14 residues. The CDR3 region is CASRKSPGVEEQFF. Written as DNA, the CDR3 is TGTGCCAGCAGGAAAAGCCCGGGGGTTGAGGAGCAGTTCTTC.

The rearrangement uses TRBV27 and TRBJ2-1; 15 bases map to TRBD2. This CDR3 comprises 15 residues. The ends lost 4 bases at V and 9 bases at J; junction bases unmatched: 4. CDR1 is MNHEY, CDR2 SMNVEV, per germline (reference sequence). The CDR3 spells CASSSGLAGGGEQFF. The CDR3, as DNA: TGTGCCAGCAGTTCGGGACTAGCGGGAGGCGGTGAGCAGTTCTTC.

This rearrangement joins TRBV6-1 to TRBJ2-7; D uncertain. CDR1 and CDR2 (germline): MNHNS, SASEGT. The CDR3 has 13 residues. The V and J ends lost 3 bases and 4 bases respectively, with 10 bases between them. The CDR3, as DNA: TGTGCCAGCAGTGAGAGTTTTCGTTACGAGCAGTACTTC. Translation gives CASSESFRYEQYF.

V gene TRBV18 combines with J gene TRBJ2-3; perhaps TRBD1 as D (6 bases). CDR3 length: 17 amino acids. Germline CDR1 is KGHSH and CDR2 is LQKENI. Trimming pared 4 bases from V and 0 bases from J, leaving 17 bases between. This chain's CDR3 is CASSLITPGQSTDTQYF. The CDR3 DNA sequence: TGTGCCAGCTCACTGATAACTCCGGGACAAAGCACAGATACGCAGTATTTT.